The 30 T cell receptor beta chains presented below share a single source sample, sequenced in a study of blood T cell repertoires in COVID-19. The assay was immunoSEQ multiplex PCR, and TCRdb's table has in-frame clones only and misses some. The repertoire consists of approximately 250,000 clones, with approximately 80% occurring once and the leading ten covering about 9.1%. The sequencing input was peripheral blood. All receptors come from a human donor in a cohort sampled during active COVID-19.

The V and J genes are TRBV13 and TRBJ2-3; TRBD2 aligns across 9 bases. CDR1 and CDR2 (germline): PRHDT, FYEKMQ (reference sequence). With 1 base clipped from V and 3 bases from J, the junction kept 8 bases outside the gene matches. The CDR3 is made up of 17 amino acids. This CDR3 reads CASSLEAGGPGTDTQYF. CDR3 nucleotides: TGTGCCAGCAGCTTAGAGGCGGGAGGGCCTGGGACAGATACGCAGTATTTT.

V usage is TRBV11-2 and J usage is TRBJ2-1; D is possibly TRBD2 (6 bases). V lost 1 base and J lost 12, with 13 bases in between. CDR1 and CDR2 (germline): SGHAT, FQNNGV. The CDR3 has 13 residues. In DNA form, the CDR3 reads TGTGCCAGCAGCTTAGTCGTCGGGAGAATGCAGTTCTTC. It translates to CASSLVVGRMQFF. Filled out from reference TRBV11-2 and TRBJ2-1, the complete variable domain reads EAGVAQSPRYKIIEKRQSVAFWCNPISGHATLYWYQQILGQGPKLLIQFQNNGVVDDSQLPKDRFSAERLKGVDSTLKIQPAKLEDSAVYLCASSLVVGRMQFFGPGTRLTVL.

J is TRBJ2-1 and V is TRBV10-2; 12 positions match TRBD2. Unmatched junction bases numbered 6, after V lost 5 bases and J lost 7 bases. This CDR3 comprises 15 residues. Per the germline V gene, CDR1 is WSHSY and CDR2 is SAAADI. The CDR3 is CASSTLAGGWNEQFF. The CDR3, as DNA: TGCGCCAGCAGTACACTAGCGGGAGGATGGAATGAGCAGTTCTTC.

The V call is TRBV11-2, the J call TRBJ2-1; weak D call: TRBD1 (5 bases). The ends were cut back, 4 bases at V and 5 bases at J, with 24 bases in the middle. Germline lookup yields CDR1 SGHAT and CDR2 FQNNGV. This CDR3 contains 18 residues. The CDR3 sequence is CASSSRTSPWSPNNEQFF. CDR3 bases: TGTGCCAGCAGCTCGAGGACATCGCCCTGGTCGCCCAACAATGAGCAGTTCTTC.

V is TRBV13 and J is TRBJ2-1, with TRBD1 as a possible D gene (6 bases). Germline lookup yields CDR1 PRHDT and CDR2 FYEKMQ (reference sequence). Trimming shortened V by 3 bases and J by 8 bases, and 11 bases separated the two germline ends. This CDR3 is built from 13 residues. CDR3 loop: CASSFQGYDEQFF. CDR3 DNA sequence: TGTGCCAGCAGCTTCCAGGGGTATGATGAGCAGTTCTTC.

This clone occurred a few times. The gene calls are TRBV10-3 and TRBJ2-7; 10 nucleotides align to TRBD1. The CDR3 consists of 13 residues. Germline CDR1 reads ENHRY; CDR2 reads SYGVKD. V lost 4 bases to trimming and J lost 3 bases; unmatched junction nucleotides: 0. The CDR3 sequence: CAISGTGGYEQYF. The DNA of the CDR3 is TGTGCCATCAGTGGGACAGGGGGCTACGAGCAGTACTTC.

The rearrangement links TRBV7-6 to TRBJ1-5; 11 nucleotides line up with TRBD1. The CDR3 contains 15 residues. The germline V gene encodes CDR1 SGHVS and CDR2 FNYEAQ. V was pared by 4 bases and J by 4 bases, with 3 bases of the junction left unmatched. The CDR3 region has the DNA TGTGCCAGCAGCTCCGGGACAGGGGGAAATCAGCCCCAGCATTTT. Translation gives CASSSGTGGNQPQHF. The complete variable domain, with remaining parts taken from reference TRBV7-6 and TRBJ1-5, reads GAGVSQSPRYKVTKRGQDVALRCDPISGHVSLYWYRQALGQGPEFLTYFNYEAQQDKSGLPNDRFSAERPEGSISTLTIQRTEQRDSAMYRCASSSGTGGNQPQHFGDGTRLSIL.

A single count supports this clone. This sequence joins TRBV9 and TRBJ2-1; 9 bases are shared with TRBD2. In germline, CDR1 is SGDLS, CDR2 YYNGEE. V gave up 4 bases and J gave up 9 bases; unmatched junction bases: 8. This CDR3 spans 14 amino acids. The CDR3 is CASSMRTSEGEQFF. CDR3 nucleotides: TGTGCCAGCAGCATGAGGACTAGCGAAGGTGAGCAGTTCTTC.

The V call is TRBV28, the J call TRBJ1-1; perhaps TRBD1 as D (6 bases). V lost 5 bases, J lost 5 bases, and 15 bases lay in between. The CDR3 runs 14 residues. Germline V gives CDR1 MDHEN, CDR2 SYDVKM. CDR3 nucleotides: TGTGCCAGCAGTGACCGGCAGGGGCGGACTGAAGCTTTCTTT. Its protein is CASSDRQGRTEAFF.

The chain is built from TRBV6-2 or TRBV6-3 and TRBJ1-6; 9 bases map to TRBD1. The CDR3 length is 15 residues. CDR1 is MNHEY, CDR2 SVGEGT, per germline. The trim removed 1 base at V and 10 bases at J, leaving 5 bases unmatched. CDR3 nucleotide sequence: TGTGCCAGCAGTTACTGGGACAGGGTATTGTCACCCCTCCACTTT. It yields the protein CASSYWDRVLSPLHF.

The V call is TRBV15, the J call TRBJ2-7, with 11 positions matching TRBD2. This CDR3 region has 14 residues. With 1 base clipped from V and 6 bases from J, the junction kept 2 bases outside the gene matches. The V gene's germline CDR1 is LNHNV and CDR2 YYDKDF (reference sequence). The CDR3 loop reads CATSRVLAGVEQYF. The CDR3 coding sequence is TGTGCCACCAGCAGAGTACTAGCGGGAGTCGAGCAGTACTTC.

As regards this clone: One junction end does not reproduce the germline sequence, and a read error may be involved. This CDR3 reads CASSPRGGGTDTQYF. For the CDR3, the DNA is TGTGCCAGCTCACCACGAGGGGGGGGCACGGATACGCAGTATTTT. V is TRBV18 and J is TRBJ2-3; TRBD2 is a possible D gene (7 bases). Per germline, CDR1 KGHSH and CDR2 LQKENI. The CDR3 loop spans 15 amino acids.

The chain links TRBV19 to TRBJ1-3; TRBD1 matches at 7 bases. The CDR3 length is 15 residues. From germline, CDR1 is LNHDA and CDR2 SQIVND (reference sequence). With V trimmed by 2 bases and J by 4 bases, 5 bases remained unmatched. CDR3 in DNA: TGTGCCAGTAGTATAAACAGGGGAGGAGGAAACACCATATATTTT. Amino acids: CASSINRGGGNTIYF. Complete variable domain (other parts from reference TRBV19 and TRBJ1-3): DGGITQSPKYLFRKEGQNVTLSCEQNLNHDAMYWYRQDPGQGLRLIYYSQIVNDFQKGDIAEGYSVSREKKESFPLTVTSAQKNPTAFYLCASSINRGGGNTIYFGEGSWLTVV.

This clone has a handful of counts. V and J are TRBV4-2 and TRBJ2-2, with TRBD1 matching 7 bases. The V and J ends lost 0 bases and 0 bases, in that order; junction bases with no gene match: 7. Germline V gives CDR1 LGHNA, CDR2 YNFKEQ. CDR3 length: 18 residues. The CDR3 DNA sequence: TGTGCCAGCAGCCAAGAATCGGCAGGGACAGCGAACACCGGGGAGCTGTTTTTT. Residues: CASSQESAGTANTGELFF.

The chain joins TRBV6-5 to TRBJ2-7; 8 bases line up with TRBD1. The V gene's germline CDR1 is MNHEY and CDR2 SVGAGI. The CDR3 extends over 13 amino acids. J lost 2 bases, V lost 8 bases, and 5 bases had no gene match. The CDR3 sequence is CASRTGLAYEQYF. The CDR3 bases are TGTGCCAGCCGGACAGGGTTGGCCTACGAGCAGTACTTC.

DNA for the CDR3: TGTGCCAGCAGCTTGGAGGCGGGGGGGTACGGTCAGCCCCAGCATTTT. This encodes CASSLEAGGYGQPQHF. The V call is TRBV5-5, the J call TRBJ1-5, with D perhaps TRBD1 (5 bases). This CDR3 comprises 16 residues. Between the trimmed V and J ends, which lost 0 bases and 6 bases, there was a span of 16 bases. Germline values: CDR1 SGHKS, CDR2 YYEKEE (reference sequence).

V is TRBV7-3 and J is TRBJ2-1; 8 bases agree with TRBD2. The J segment lost 6 bases and the V segment lost 5 bases, leaving 9 bases of the junction unmatched. CDR1 is SGHTA, CDR2 FQGTGA, per germline. The length of the CDR3 is 15 residues. CDR3 protein: CASSRRLATFNEQFF. DNA of the CDR3: TGTGCCAGCAGCCGGAGACTAGCGACATTCAATGAGCAGTTCTTC.

This sequence joins TRBV3-1 (or the pseudogene TRBV3-2) and TRBJ1-3; possibly TRBD1 for D (5 bases). The CDR3 has 16 amino acids. The V gene's germline CDR1 is LGHDT and CDR2 YNNKEL (reference sequence). The V gene lost 0 bases and the J gene lost 4 bases, with 13 bases spanning the gap. Here the CDR3 reads CASSQDPPGYGNTIYF. The CDR3 DNA is TGTGCCAGCAGCCAAGATCCTCCAGGGTACGGAAACACCATATATTTT.

The chain employs TRBV27 and TRBJ1-2, with a weak D call TRBD1 (6 bases). The V gene's germline CDR1 is MNHEY and CDR2 SMNVEV (reference sequence). CDR3 length: 16 amino acids. V was shortened by 7 bases and J by 2 bases, with 20 bases between the two germline ends. The CDR3, as DNA: TGTGCCAGCACCTCGTCACCCGGGGGGGCAAACTATGGCTACACCTTC. This gives the protein CASTSSPGGANYGYTF.

This sequence joins TRBV6-5 and TRBJ2-1; TRBD1 matches 7 bases. CDR3 length: 15 residues. CDR1 is MNHEY and CDR2 is SVGAGI in the germline V gene. J gave up 4 bases and V 2 bases, and 5 bases lay outside the gene matches. CDR3 residues: CASSYRGPNYNEQFF. CDR3 in DNA: TGTGCCAGCAGTTACAGGGGGCCCAATTACAATGAGCAGTTCTTC.

The rearrangement joins TRBV19 to TRBJ2-7; 13 bases map to TRBD2. The CDR3 is 16 residues long. J lost 2 bases, V lost 3 bases, and 4 bases had no gene match. Germline CDR1 and CDR2: LNHDA and SQIVND (reference sequence). The DNA for the CDR3 is TGTGCCAGTAGTATGACGACTAGCGGGAGGACCTACGAGCAGTACTTC. Translation gives CASSMTTSGRTYEQYF.

V is TRBV5-1 and J is TRBJ2-7; TRBD2 agrees at 7 bases. The CDR3 covers 17 residues. V trimming: 0 bases; J trimming: 1 base; junction bases outside the gene matches: 10. CDR1 is SGHRS and CDR2 is YFSETQ in the germline V gene. The DNA of the CDR3 is TGCGCCAGCAGCTTGGTCGGGGGAGGGAAAACTTCCTACGAGCAGTACTTC. Residues: CASSLVGGGKTSYEQYF. The full variable domain, rest sourced from reference TRBV5-1 and TRBJ2-7, is KAGVTQTPRYLIKTRGQQVTLSCSPISGHRSVSWYQQTPGQGLQFLFEYFSETQRNKGNFPGRFSGRQFSNSRSEMNVSTLELGDSALYLCASSLVGGGKTSYEQYFGPGTRLTVT.

The chain has TRBV12-3 or TRBV12-4 and TRBJ2-7; 7 nucleotides align to TRBD1. V lost 9 bases, J lost 4 bases, and 6 bases stayed unmatched. This CDR3 is built from 12 residues. The CDR3 DNA reads TGTGCCAGTTCAGGGGGTGGGTACGAGCAGTACTTC. Translated, it gives CASSGGGYEQYF.

The chain carries TRBV6-1 and TRBJ2-7; TRBD1 might be the D (6 bases). Trimming took 0 bases from V and 5 from J, leaving 14 bases between them. The germline CDR1 and CDR2 sequences are MNHNS and SASEGT. The length of the CDR3 is 15 residues. CDR3 bases: TGTGCCAGCAGTGAAGCGACAGGCCCCGTCAACGAGCAGTACTTC. Its translation is CASSEATGPVNEQYF.

CDR3 residues: CATSLGGGGTQYF. The CDR3 DNA sequence: TGTGCCACCAGCCTAGGAGGTGGAGGTACGCAGTATTTT. The J gene is TRBJ2-3, the V gene TRBV15; a weak D match, TRBD2 (5 bases). V was cut by 5 bases and J by 8 bases, with 14 bases left in between. In germline, CDR1 is LNHNV, CDR2 YYDKDF (reference sequence). CDR3 length: 13 amino acids.

The chain employs TRBV5-1 and TRBJ2-7; the match to TRBD1 covers 9 bases. Looked up from germline, CDR1 is SGHRS and CDR2 is YFSETQ. V shed 5 bases and J 1 base; nucleotides not matched to a gene: 4. There are 14 residues in the CDR3. CDR3 residues: CASRAGTGSYEQYF. The CDR3 nucleotides read TGCGCCAGCAGGGCTGGGACAGGGTCCTACGAGCAGTACTTC.

This chain connects TRBV5-6 to TRBJ2-3; 7 positions agree with TRBD2. The V and J ends lost 4 bases and 0 bases, in that order; junction bases with no gene match: 8. This CDR3 region has 16 residues. Germline CDR1 SGHDT, CDR2 YYEEEE. This CDR3 reads CASSHGGGLSTDTQYF. DNA of the CDR3: TGTGCCAGCAGCCACGGCGGGGGTTTAAGCACAGATACGCAGTATTTT.

The genes are TRBV7-9 and TRBJ1-2; 9 bases map to TRBD1. The CDR3 loop spans 16 amino acids. V lost 1 base to trimming and J lost 3 bases; unmatched junction nucleotides: 6. Germline loops: CDR1 SEHNR, CDR2 FQNEAQ (reference sequence). The CDR3 reads CASSLGGRDRDYGYTF. The CDR3 coding sequence is TGTGCCAGCAGCTTAGGGGGTCGGGACAGGGACTATGGCTACACCTTC.

The rearrangement links TRBV3-1 (or the pseudogene TRBV3-2) to TRBJ1-2, with no clear D. The CDR3 is 14 amino acids. Germline CDR1 reads LGHDT; CDR2 reads YNNKEL (reference sequence). The V end lost 5 bases, the J end lost 6 bases, and 16 bases lay between the germline ends. The CDR3 is CASSGPTVLHGYTF. The CDR3 DNA follows: TGTGCCAGCAGCGGTCCGACTGTTCTGCATGGCTACACCTTC.

This chain connects TRBV27 to TRBJ2-7; TRBD2 agrees at 8 bases. The CDR3 is 15 amino acids. CDR1 and CDR2 from the germline V gene are MNHEY and SMNVEV (reference sequence). V was clipped by 5 bases and J by 0 bases; unmatched bases: 6. The CDR3 bases are TGTGCCAGCAGTCGCGGGGGGCCGAGCTCCTACGAGCAGTACTTC. The encoded protein is CASSRGGPSSYEQYF.